The 7 T cell receptor beta chains reported below all come from one sample, sequenced in a study of OX40 agonist ivuxolimab in advanced cancers. Measured with immunoSEQ multiplex PCR; TCRdb has only the in-frame clones, and not every one. The sample shows roughly 71,000 clones, 85% of them seen only once. The sequencing used CD4+ or CD8+ T cells sorted from blood, collected in a trial of the OX40 agonist ivuxolimab. The receptors were sampled from an adult with an advanced solid tumor such as melanoma, head and neck, liver or kidney cancer.

V is TRBV6-5 and J is TRBJ1-2; possible D gene TRBD1, 5 bases. Germline CDR1 is MNHEY and CDR2 is SVGAGI. This CDR3 has 11 residues. V lost 7 bases to trimming and J lost 8 bases, with 11 bases between them. The CDR3 region is CASMGGGGYTF. The DNA for the CDR3 is TGTGCCAGCATGGGGGGGGGAGGCTACACCTTC.

This chain links TRBV11-1 with TRBJ1-5; D uncertain. Germline CDR1 reads SGHAT; CDR2 reads FQDESV (reference sequence). V was trimmed by 0 bases and J by 3 bases, leaving 6 bases between them. This CDR3 is 14 amino acids long. The CDR3 DNA reads as TGTGCCAGCAGCTTAGCGGGTCCCAATCAGCCCCAGCATTTT. This sequence encodes CASSLAGPNQPQHF.

The chain links TRBV25-1 to TRBJ1-6, with TRBD1 identical over 8 bases. Germline V gene lookup returns CDR1 MGHDK and CDR2 SYGVNS. The CDR3 is made up of 16 amino acids. V was pared by 6 bases and J by 4 bases, with 8 bases of the junction left unmatched. The CDR3 region is CASSPPGQEYNSPLHF. CDR3 DNA: TGTGCCAGCAGCCCACCGGGACAGGAGTATAATTCACCCCTCCACTTT.

This chain joins TRBV10-1 and TRBJ2-3; unclear D gene. The CDR3 loop spans 15 amino acids. Between the trimmed V and J ends, which lost 3 bases and 0 bases, there was a span of 10 bases. Per the germline V gene, CDR1 is WNHNN and CDR2 is SYGVQD (reference sequence). The CDR3 reads CASSDLKSSTDTQYF. As DNA, the CDR3 is TGCGCCAGCAGTGACCTAAAATCTAGCACAGATACGCAGTATTTT.

The rearrangement uses TRBV9 and TRBJ2-5; 11 bases line up with TRBD2. The CDR3 is 15 amino acids. CDR1 is SGDLS, CDR2 YYNGEE, per germline. The ends lost 3 bases at V and 5 bases at J; junction bases unmatched: 6. The DNA of the CDR3 is TGTGCCAGCAGCGCCTACGGACTAGCGGGTGAGACCCAGTACTTC. Amino acids: CASSAYGLAGETQYF.

This clone has just one count. The chain employs TRBV5-5 and TRBJ1-5; 7 positions match TRBD1. Trimming cost V 0 bases and J 4 bases; bases outside gene matches: 10. CDR1 and CDR2 (germline): SGHKS, YYEKEE (reference sequence). This CDR3 has 17 residues. The CDR3 sequence is CASSLAVILQGNQPQHF. CDR3 nucleotide sequence: TGTGCCAGCAGCTTGGCGGTAATTTTACAGGGGAATCAGCCCCAGCATTTT.

This chain connects TRBV6-5 to TRBJ2-5, with 7 bases lining up with TRBD1. The CDR3 extends over 15 amino acids. The J segment lost 5 bases and the V segment lost 0 bases, leaving 6 bases of the junction unmatched. Germline-derived CDR1 and CDR2 are MNHEY and SVGAGI. The CDR3 protein is CASSYSTGRTETQYF. As DNA, the CDR3 is TGTGCCAGCAGTTACTCGACAGGGAGAACGGAGACCCAGTACTTC.